A single sample gave rise to the 20 T cell receptor beta chains below, sequenced in a study of blood T cell repertoires in COVID-19. The repertoire was sequenced with immunoSEQ multiplex PCR; TCRdb's copy has only in-frame clones and lacks some. The data show roughly 81,000 clones, 89% seen once. Sequencing input: peripheral blood. These receptor sequences come from a man aged 70 or older with active or convalescent COVID-19.

The J gene is TRBJ1-1, the V gene TRBV10-3; 12 bases align to TRBD1. The germline V gene encodes CDR1 ENHRY and CDR2 SYGVKD. V shed 6 bases and J 6 bases; nucleotides not matched to a gene: 2. The CDR3 runs 13 residues. In nucleotides, the CDR3 is TGTGCCATCAGGGGACAGGGGGCATCTGAAGCTTTCTTT. Translating it yields CAIRGQGASEAFF.

The CDR3 loop reads CASSLTGASYEQYF. CDR3 bases: TGCGCCAGCAGCTTGACAGGGGCCTCCTACGAGCAGTACTTC. The chain uses TRBV5-1 and TRBJ2-7; TRBD1 aligns across 7 bases. CDR3 length: 14 residues. The junction had 1 base not matched to a gene; V was cut back by 1 base and J by 0 bases. Germline lookup yields CDR1 SGHRS and CDR2 YFSETQ.

This chain joins TRBV6-5 and TRBJ1-2; 11 nucleotides line up with TRBD1. This CDR3 has 15 amino acids. Germline CDR1 is MNHEY and CDR2 is SVGAGI. With V trimmed by 6 bases and J by 8 bases, 11 bases remained unmatched. The CDR3 region has the DNA TGTGCCAGCAGCCCCCGCGGACAGGGGGCGCGCGGCTACACCTTC. Its protein is CASSPRGQGARGYTF.

This chain links TRBV27 with TRBJ1-1; D ambiguous. Per germline, CDR1 MNHEY and CDR2 SMNVEV (reference sequence). The CDR3 runs 9 residues. Trimming removed 11 bases from V and 6 bases from J, with 7 bases in between. CDR3 protein: CALGPEAFF. The CDR3 coding sequence is TGTGCCCTTGGGCCTGAAGCTTTCTTT.

The chain links TRBV28 to TRBJ1-5, with D perhaps TRBD1 (6 bases). V was cut by 5 bases and J by 6 bases, with 17 bases left in between. CDR1 MDHEN and CDR2 SYDVKM come from the germline V gene. This CDR3 spans 15 amino acids. The CDR3 is CASSTRGGASQPQHF. For the CDR3, the DNA is TGTGCCAGCAGTACAAGGGGGGGGGCCAGTCAGCCCCAGCATTTT. Full variable domain (missing parts from reference TRBV28 and TRBJ1-5): DVKVTQSSRYLVKRTGEKVFLECVQDMDHENMFWYRQDPGLGLRLIYFSYDVKMKEKGDIPEGYSVSREKKERFSLILESASTNQTSMYLCASSTRGGASQPQHFGDGTRLSIL.

This chain links TRBV6-1 with TRBJ1-5; 9 bases match TRBD1. Trimming took 4 bases from V and 3 from J; bases not matched to a gene: 7. Germline V lookup: CDR1 MNHNS, CDR2 SASEGT. The CDR3 loop spans 16 amino acids. The CDR3 coding sequence is TGTGCCAGCAGTGTACTTGACAGGGGGGACAATCAGCCCCAGCATTTT. This sequence encodes CASSVLDRGDNQPQHF.

The rearrangement links TRBV10-1 to TRBJ2-5; D may be TRBD2 (6 bases). Per germline, CDR1 WNHNN and CDR2 SYGVQD (reference sequence). Deletions cut 3 bases from V and 1 base from J, with 9 bases between. The CDR3 consists of 14 residues. CDR3 nucleotide sequence: TGCGCCAGCAGTGACGGCGGGGCCCAAGAGACCCAGTACTTC. Protein product: CASSDGGAQETQYF.

The genes are TRBV2 and TRBJ1-2; D gene uncertain. V was trimmed by 2 bases and J by 4 bases, leaving 14 bases between them. Looked up from germline, CDR1 is SNHLY and CDR2 is FYNNEI. The CDR3 spans 15 residues. The CDR3 DNA reads as TGTGCCAGCAGTGAACAGGAAGAACCACGCTATGGCTACACCTTC. It translates to CASSEQEEPRYGYTF.

The V gene is TRBV28, the J gene TRBJ1-1; a possible D gene is TRBD1 (5 bases). Germline values: CDR1 MDHEN, CDR2 SYDVKM. CDR3 length: 16 residues. Trimming pared 7 bases from V and 0 bases from J, leaving 18 bases between. CDR3 protein: CASTKGYLIVNTEAFF. As DNA, the CDR3 is TGTGCCAGCACAAAGGGGTATCTTATAGTGAACACTGAAGCTTTCTTT.

The chain joins TRBV7-9 to TRBJ2-7; possibly TRBD1 for D (6 bases). V was shortened by 8 bases and J by 0 bases, with 17 bases between the two germline ends. CDR3 length: 15 residues. CDR1 is SEHNR, CDR2 FQNEAQ, per germline (reference sequence). CDR3 bases: TGTGCCAGCGGCCTGAGTGACAGGTCCTCCTACGAGCAGTACTTC. Translating it yields CASGLSDRSSYEQYF.

The chain carries TRBV30 and TRBJ2-5; 9 bases agree with TRBD2. Germline V gene data show CDR1 as GTSNPN and CDR2 as SVGIG (reference sequence). The J segment lost 1 base and the V segment lost 2 bases, leaving 5 bases of the junction unmatched. The CDR3 contains 15 residues. The CDR3 region has the DNA TGTGCCTGGAGTTCGCTAGCGGGGAGCCAAGAGACCCAGTACTTC. This translates into CAWSSLAGSQETQYF.

V gene TRBV3-1 (or the pseudogene TRBV3-2) combines with J gene TRBJ1-4, with 9 positions matching TRBD1. This CDR3 has 16 amino acids. Losses at the gene ends were 4 bases for V and 8 bases for J; bases not matched to a gene: 11. Germline V CDR1 and CDR2: LGHDT, YNNKEL (reference sequence). The CDR3 reads CASSPLPGTGNEKLFF. In DNA form, the CDR3 reads TGTGCCAGCAGCCCGTTACCCGGGACAGGGAACGAAAAACTGTTTTTT.

The chain links TRBV2 to TRBJ1-2, with 8 bases matching TRBD1. Germline CDR1 SNHLY, CDR2 FYNNEI. This CDR3 has 14 amino acids. J lost 5 bases, V lost 3 bases, and 5 bases had no gene match. CDR3 sequence (DNA): TGTGCCAGCAGTGATCAGGGGGCTGGTTATGGCTACACCTTC. Translated: CASSDQGAGYGYTF.

The chain recombines TRBV18 with TRBJ1-2; no clear D gene. Deletions cut 1 base from V and 3 bases from J, with 6 bases between. Germline lookup yields CDR1 KGHSH and CDR2 LQKENI. The CDR3 extends over 13 amino acids. This CDR3 is CASSPHEDYGYTF. Here the CDR3 DNA reads TGTGCCAGCTCACCACACGAGGACTATGGCTACACCTTC.

CDR3 amino acids: CASSPLAPRDTEAFF. Here the CDR3 DNA reads TGTGCCAGCAGTCCCCTCGCCCCACGAGACACTGAAGCTTTCTTT. The chain joins TRBV27 to TRBJ1-1, with D hard to call. V lost 5 bases and J lost 3, with 16 bases in between. Germline CDR1 and CDR2: MNHEY and SMNVEV (reference sequence). This CDR3 has 15 amino acids.

V gene TRBV4-3 combines with J gene TRBJ1-2; unclear D gene. V was trimmed by 0 bases and J by 8 bases, leaving 22 bases between them. The CDR3 is made up of 17 amino acids. Germline CDR1 LGHNA, CDR2 YSLEER. CDR3 DNA: TGCGCCAGCAGCCAAGATCCCTATTCCAATCCCAGGTCCGGCTACACCTTC. This translates into CASSQDPYSNPRSGYTF.

This chain links TRBV18 with TRBJ2-7, with TRBD1 as a possible D gene (5 bases). Trimming pared 5 bases from V and 4 bases from J, leaving 9 bases between. CDR3 size: 12 residues. CDR1 and CDR2 from the germline V gene are KGHSH and LQKENI. This CDR3 is CASSSDTYEQYF. The CDR3 region has the DNA TGTGCCAGCTCATCGGACACGTACGAGCAGTACTTC.

The chain couples TRBV18 to TRBJ1-4; no clear D. The CDR3 is 16 residues long. Germline assignment: CDR1 KGHSH and CDR2 LQKENI. With 5 bases removed from V and 5 bases from J, the gap between germline ends came to 18 bases. CDR3 protein: CASSTRDGSGNEKLFF. In DNA form, the CDR3 reads TGTGCCAGCTCAACCAGAGATGGCTCGGGGAATGAAAAACTGTTTTTT.

The rearrangement links TRBV19 to TRBJ1-5; possible D gene TRBD1, 5 bases. Trimming pared 7 bases from V and 5 bases from J, leaving 15 bases between. This CDR3 comprises 14 residues. CDR1 and CDR2 (germline): LNHDA, SQIVND (reference sequence). The chain's CDR3 is CASKMGEGDQPQHF. In DNA form, the CDR3 reads TGTGCCAGTAAGATGGGGGAGGGAGATCAGCCCCAGCATTTT.

V gene TRBV19 combines with J gene TRBJ1-4; TRBD1 matches 8 bases. The V and J ends lost 5 bases and 5 bases, in that order; junction bases with no gene match: 7. This CDR3 contains 15 residues. Germline V lookup: CDR1 LNHDA, CDR2 SQIVND (reference sequence). The CDR3 sequence: CASSPPGTGNEKLFF. CDR3 DNA sequence: TGTGCCAGTAGTCCTCCCGGGACAGGAAATGAAAAACTGTTTTTT.